The 26 T cell receptor beta chains listed next were all sequenced from one sample in a study of T cells in Graves' hyperthyroidism and ophthalmopathy. TCR beta CDR3 regions were amplified from RNA. HTBI primers were the set used in a first-round RT-PCR of the TCR CDR3. TCRdb reanalysed the multiplex PCR reads using MiXCR and keeps one entry per CDR3 protein. The data show hundreds of thousands of distinct CDR3 sequences, approximately 15% seen once. The specimen sequenced was blood. These receptors were collected from a woman aged 30 to 39 with Graves' hyperthyroidism that later progressed to Graves' ophthalmopathy.

This clonotype was observed a few times. A much bigger clone sits one base away, suggesting this may be a read error. The genes are TRBV6-2 or TRBV6-3 and TRBJ1-5; D is uncertain. CDR3 length: 16 residues. Germline-derived CDR1 and CDR2 are MNHEY and SVGEGT. Trimming removed 2 bases at V and 3 bases at J, with 14 bases between. CDR3 sequence: CASSYRGEINNQPQHF. The CDR3 region has the DNA TGTGCCAGCAGTTACCGCGGGGAAATCAACAATCAGCCCCAGCATTTT.

Regarding this clonotype: This may be a read error: a much more frequent sequence differs by one nucleotide. The chain links TRBV7-9 to TRBJ2-7; 7 bases are shared with TRBD2. The CDR3 runs 13 residues. Germline V lookup: CDR1 SEHNR, CDR2 FQNEAQ (reference sequence). Trimming took 7 bases from V and 2 from J; bases not matched to a gene: 5. CDR3 bases: TGTGCCAGCACCCGGGGGGACGCCTACGAGCAGTACTTC. Amino acids: CASTRGDAYEQYF.

This clonotype has a count of ten or more. The chain joins TRBV2 to TRBJ1-5, with D perhaps matching TRBD1 (5 bases). The V and J ends lost 7 bases and 1 base respectively, with 14 bases between them. This CDR3 is 15 amino acids long. Germline V gene data show CDR1 as SNHLY and CDR2 as FYNNEI. DNA for the CDR3: TGTGCCAGCAAGATGACAGTAGGGAGCAATCAGCCCCAGCATTTT. This gives the protein CASKMTVGSNQPQHF. The full variable domain, completed using reference TRBV2 and TRBJ1-5, is EPEVTQTPSHQVTQMGQEVILRCVPISNHLYFYWYRQILGQKVEFLVSFYNNEISEKSEIFDDQFSVERPDGSNFTLKIRSTKLEDSAMYFCASKMTVGSNQPQHFGDGTRLSIL.

The chain recombines TRBV5-8 with TRBJ1-5; D gene unclear. The CDR3 loop spans 13 amino acids. The V gene's germline CDR1 is SGHTS and CDR2 YDEGEE. Trimming took 0 bases from V and 10 from J, leaving 11 bases between them. This CDR3 reads CASSLGSDGPQHF. In nucleotides, the CDR3 is TGTGCCAGCAGCTTGGGGTCTGATGGCCCCCAGCATTTT.

The table lists this clonotype with many counts. The chain combines TRBV29-1 with TRBJ1-5; 8 nucleotides align to TRBD1. CDR3 size: 13 residues. Germline V gene sequence: CDR1 SQVTM, CDR2 ANQGSEA. J gave up 5 bases and V 4 bases, and 4 bases lay outside the gene matches. CDR3 in amino acids: CSVAETGDQPQHF. The CDR3 DNA sequence: TGCAGCGTTGCCGAGACAGGGGATCAGCCCCAGCATTTT.

This clonotype has ten or more counts. The J gene is TRBJ1-4, the V gene TRBV7-2, with 8 bases lining up with TRBD1. Germline trimming cut 1 base from V and 0 bases from J; bases unmatched to any gene: 22. The CDR3 has 23 amino acids. CDR1 and CDR2 from the germline V gene are SGHTA and FQGNSA. The CDR3 region is CASSLGVARRTGYYAATNEKLFF. The CDR3 region has the DNA TGTGCCAGCAGCTTAGGAGTGGCGCGGCGGACAGGGTATTACGCCGCAACTAATGAAAAACTGTTTTTT.

This clonotype was picked up many times. The chain recombines TRBV7-2 with TRBJ2-1, with D possibly TRBD1 on 6 matching bases. V lost 2 bases, J lost 4 bases, and 12 bases lay in between. Per the germline V gene, CDR1 is SGHTA and CDR2 is FQGNSA. This CDR3 contains 15 residues. The CDR3 DNA reads as TGTGCCAGCAGCTTAACTTACAGGGATTACAATGAGCAGTTCTTC. This sequence encodes CASSLTYRDYNEQFF.

This clonotype was counted ten times or more. The rearrangement joins TRBV5-5 to TRBJ2-7; TRBD2 matches at 9 bases. Trimming cost V 2 bases and J 3 bases; bases outside gene matches: 9. The CDR3 is 16 residues long. Germline lookup yields CDR1 SGHKS and CDR2 YYEKEE (reference sequence). The chain's CDR3 is CASSFGNPTSGYEQYF. CDR3 coding DNA: TGTGCCAGCAGCTTTGGCAACCCGACTAGCGGCTACGAGCAGTACTTC. The variable domain in full, completed from reference TRBV5-5 and TRBJ2-7, reads DAGVTQSPTHLIKTRGQQVTLRCSPISGHKSVSWYQQVLGQGPQFIFQYYEKEERGRGNFPDRFSARQFPNYSSELNVNALLLGDSALYLCASSFGNPTSGYEQYFGPGTRLTVT.

This clonotype was recorded many times. The V and J genes are TRBV11-3 and TRBJ1-4, with a possible D match to TRBD1 (6 bases). Trimming cost V 5 bases and J 5 bases, with 15 bases left between them. This CDR3 has 15 amino acids. CDR1 and CDR2 (germline): SGHNT, YENEEA. The CDR3 loop reads CASSPRGGSNEKLFF. The CDR3 DNA sequence: TGTGCCAGCAGCCCCCGGGGGGGCAGCAATGAAAAACTGTTTTTT.

The V gene is TRBV28, the J gene TRBJ2-6, with TRBD1 identical over 11 bases. Germline CDR1 MDHEN, CDR2 SYDVKM. This CDR3 spans 18 amino acids. V shed 5 bases and J 2 bases; nucleotides not matched to a gene: 8. The CDR3 bases are TGTGCCAGCAGTGGCCGGGACAGGGGGTCTGCTGGGGCCAACGTCCTGACTTTC. Its protein is CASSGRDRGSAGANVLTF.

V gene TRBV24-1 combines with J gene TRBJ2-1; maybe TRBD2 (6 bases). The DNA matches TRBJ2-7 better at its end, which makes the J call doubtful. CDR1 and CDR2 (germline): KGHDR, SFDVKD. The length of the CDR3 is 14 residues. CDR3 sequence reads: CATSGVSGFNEQYF. Written as DNA, the CDR3 is TGTGCCACCAGTGGGGTTAGCGGCTTCAATGAGCAGTACTTC.

This clonotype was picked up many times. V usage is TRBV10-3 and J usage is TRBJ1-1; a possible D gene is TRBD1 (5 bases). Trimming took off 10 bases at V and 3 bases at J, with 12 bases between the two ends. Per germline, CDR1 ENHRY and CDR2 SYGVKD. This CDR3 has 12 amino acids. The CDR3 DNA reads as TGTGCCACTGGGGGTCCGGACACTGAAGCTTTCTTT. The encoded protein is CATGGPDTEAFF.

This clonotype has only a few counts. The junction departs from the called germline gene at one end, perhaps through a read error. The chain combines TRBV20-1 with TRBJ1-3; D gene uncertain. The CDR3 extends over 13 amino acids. CDR1 is DFQATT and CDR2 is SNEGSKA in the germline V gene (reference sequence). In DNA, the CDR3 is TGCAGTGCTAGTCCCCTCACTGGAAGCACCATATATTTT. This codes for CSASPLTGSTIYF.

V and J are TRBV5-1 and TRBJ2-5; 7 bases match TRBD1. Trimming cost V 4 bases and J 2 bases; bases outside gene matches: 5. The germline gives CDR1 SGHRS, CDR2 YFSETQ. The CDR3 totals 14 residues. CDR3 bases: TGCGCCAGCAGCGTCGGGACAGCACAAGAGACCCAGTACTTC. It specifies CASSVGTAQETQYF.

Only a few counts were recorded for this clonotype. The chain couples TRBV10-1 to TRBJ2-3; 7 positions agree with TRBD1. Germline-derived CDR1 and CDR2 are WNHNN and SYGVQD (reference sequence). V shed 4 bases and J 6 bases; nucleotides not matched to a gene: 10. The CDR3 is 15 amino acids. The CDR3 protein is CASSGSGTAMDTQYF. The CDR3, as DNA: TGCGCCAGCAGTGGATCCGGGACAGCCATGGATACGCAGTATTTT.

In this sample, this clonotype turned up a few times. The chain uses TRBV6-1 and TRBJ2-3, with 11 bases matching TRBD2. The germline gives CDR1 MNHNS, CDR2 SASEGT. The V and J ends lost 5 bases and 7 bases, in that order; junction bases with no gene match: 11. The CDR3 length is 16 residues. The CDR3 sequence is CASSSLSGRALYTQYF. CDR3 in DNA: TGTGCCAGCAGTTCCCTTAGCGGGAGGGCCTTATATACGCAGTATTTT.

This clonotype was seen ten or more times. The chain combines TRBV19 with TRBJ1-5, with a weak D call TRBD1 (6 bases). CDR1 LNHDA and CDR2 SQIVND come from the germline V gene (reference sequence). V was pared by 1 base and J by 3 bases, with 7 bases between. The CDR3 contains 14 residues. CDR3 amino acids: CASSIAGDNQPQHF. DNA of the CDR3: TGTGCCAGTAGTATAGCAGGGGACAATCAGCCCCAGCATTTT.

This clonotype has at least ten counts. The V gene is TRBV12-3 or TRBV12-4, the J gene TRBJ2-4; tentative D call: TRBD2 (7 bases). The CDR3 totals 14 residues. The V end was cut by 6 bases, the J end by 9 bases, with 18 bases between. The CDR3 DNA sequence: TGTGCCAGCAGCCCCCGGGGGGCCGCGAGCATTCAGTACTTC. Protein sequence: CASSPRGAASIQYF.

The gene calls are TRBV6-5 and TRBJ2-1, with no clear D. This CDR3 comprises 14 residues. The germline V gene encodes CDR1 MNHEY and CDR2 SVGAGI. V was shortened by 0 bases and J by 5 bases, with 8 bases between the two germline ends. CDR3 sequence (DNA): TGTGCCAGCAGTTACTCGTTCGTGGACAATGAGCAGTTCTTC. This sequence encodes CASSYSFVDNEQFF.

This clonotype was counted many times. This chain joins TRBV12-3 or TRBV12-4 and TRBJ2-4, with TRBD2 as a possible D gene (6 bases). The CDR3 is 17 residues long. V was pared by 6 bases and J by 0 bases, with 18 bases between. CDR3 DNA sequence: TGTGCCAGCAGCCCACCTGGGACTCCCCTAGCCAAAAACATTCAGTACTTC. The encoded protein is CASSPPGTPLAKNIQYF.

The chain links TRBV5-4 to TRBJ1-4; D ambiguous. The CDR3 consists of 17 residues. Trimming removed 3 bases from V and 4 bases from J, with 19 bases in between. Germline CDR1 SGHNT, CDR2 YYREEE (reference sequence). The CDR3 region is CASSSGSPGNGNEKLFF. The DNA for the CDR3 is TGTGCCAGCAGCTCTGGGTCCCCCGGAAATGGTAATGAAAAACTGTTTTTT.

V and J are TRBV13 and TRBJ2-7; the D is unclear. This CDR3 is built from 14 residues. CDR1 is PRHDT and CDR2 is FYEKMQ in the germline V gene (reference sequence). Trimming took 3 bases from V and 5 from J, leaving 14 bases between them. The CDR3 DNA follows: TGTGCCAGCAGCTTCCAGCCCAACTTAGACGAGCAGTACTTC. It yields the protein CASSFQPNLDEQYF.

The gene calls are TRBV12-3 or TRBV12-4 and TRBJ2-1, with 8 bases that match TRBD2. CDR3 length equals 14 residues. Trimming took 8 bases from V and 0 from J; bases not matched to a gene: 3. This CDR3 reads CASGGTSSYNEQFF. The DNA of the CDR3 is TGTGCCAGCGGAGGGACTAGCTCCTACAATGAGCAGTTCTTC.

This chain joins TRBV20-1 and TRBJ2-7; 12 bases are shared with TRBD2. The CDR3 has 14 residues. Trimming took 6 bases from V and 2 from J; bases not matched to a gene: 5. Germline V CDR1 and CDR2: DFQATT, SNEGSKA (reference sequence). The CDR3 nucleotides read TGCAGTGCGAGACTAGCGGGAGTCCCCTACGAGCAGTACTTC. This translates into CSARLAGVPYEQYF.

The chain is built from TRBV5-1 and TRBJ1-4, with D maybe TRBD1 (5 bases). The V gene's germline CDR1 is SGHRS and CDR2 YFSETQ. V lost 4 bases, J lost 7 bases, and 14 bases lay in between. The CDR3 is 14 residues long. The CDR3 loop reads CASSLDWGSEKLFF. The CDR3 nucleotides are TGCGCCAGCAGCCTGGACTGGGGGAGTGAAAAACTGTTTTTT.

The rearrangement links TRBV6-2 or TRBV6-3 to TRBJ2-1; D gene uncertain. The CDR3 contains 12 residues. The germline V gene has CDR1 MNHEY and CDR2 SVGEGT. V was cut by 4 bases and J by 5 bases, with 6 bases left in between. The CDR3 DNA reads TGTGCCAGCAGTTTCTTGAACAATGAGCAGTTCTTC. It encodes CASSFLNNEQFF.